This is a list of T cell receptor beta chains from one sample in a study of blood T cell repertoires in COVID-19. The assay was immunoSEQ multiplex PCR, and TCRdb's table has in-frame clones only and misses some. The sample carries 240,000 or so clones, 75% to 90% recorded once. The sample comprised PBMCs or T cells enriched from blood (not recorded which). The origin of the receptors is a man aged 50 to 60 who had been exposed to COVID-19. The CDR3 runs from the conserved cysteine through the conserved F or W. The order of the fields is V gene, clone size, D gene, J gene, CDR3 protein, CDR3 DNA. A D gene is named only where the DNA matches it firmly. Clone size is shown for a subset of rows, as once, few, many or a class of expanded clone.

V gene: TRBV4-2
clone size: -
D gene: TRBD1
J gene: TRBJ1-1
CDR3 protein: CASSQPGQALTEAFF
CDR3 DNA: TGTGCCAGCAGCCAACCGGGACAGGCGCTCACTGAAGCTTTCTTT

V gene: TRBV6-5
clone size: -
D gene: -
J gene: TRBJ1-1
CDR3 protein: CASSIRDSGTEAFF
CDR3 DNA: TGTGCCAGCAGTATCAGAGACTCTGGGACTGAAGCTTTCTTT

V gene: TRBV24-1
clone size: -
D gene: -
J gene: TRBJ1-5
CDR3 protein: CATSEGRDNQPQHF
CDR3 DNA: TGTGCCACCAGTGAGGGTCGGGACAATCAGCCCCAGCATTTT

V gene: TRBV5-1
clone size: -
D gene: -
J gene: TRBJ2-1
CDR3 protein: CASTLGVGNEQFF
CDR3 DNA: TGCGCCAGCACCCTCGGGGTGGGCAATGAGCAGTTCTTC

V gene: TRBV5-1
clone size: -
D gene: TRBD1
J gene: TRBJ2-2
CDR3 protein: CASSLAGQGYTGELFF
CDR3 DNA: TGCGCCAGCAGCCTGGCGGGACAGGGGTACACCGGGGAGCTGTTTTTT

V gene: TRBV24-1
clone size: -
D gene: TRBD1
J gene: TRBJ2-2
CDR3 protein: CATSDLQGANTGELFF
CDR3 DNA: TGTGCCACCAGTGATTTGCAGGGGGCAAACACCGGGGAGCTGTTTTTT

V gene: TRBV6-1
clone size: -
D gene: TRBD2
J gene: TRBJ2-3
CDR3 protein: CASSETGTRLADTQYF
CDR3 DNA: TGTGCCAGCAGTGAAACCGGGACTAGGCTCGCAGATACGCAGTATTTT

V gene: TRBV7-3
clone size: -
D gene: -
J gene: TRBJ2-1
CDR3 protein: CASSLQNGVEQFF
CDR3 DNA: TGTGCCAGCAGCTTACAAAACGGGGTCGAGCAGTTCTTC

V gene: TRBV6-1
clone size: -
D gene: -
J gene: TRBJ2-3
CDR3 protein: CASSENAGGTDTQYF
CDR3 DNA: TGTGCCAGCAGTGAAAACGCAGGGGGCACAGATACGCAGTATTTT

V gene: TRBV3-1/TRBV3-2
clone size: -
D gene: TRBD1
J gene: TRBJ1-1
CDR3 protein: CASSQTRDRDTEAFF
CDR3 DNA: TGTGCCAGCAGCCAGACCCGGGACAGGGACACTGAAGCTTTCTTT

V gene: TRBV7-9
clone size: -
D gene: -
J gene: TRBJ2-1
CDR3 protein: CASSQLNRGNEQFF
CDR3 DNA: TGTGCCAGCAGCCAACTCAACCGGGGCAATGAGCAGTTCTTC

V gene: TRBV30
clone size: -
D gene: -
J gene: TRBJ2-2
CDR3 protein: CAWSGLNTGELFF
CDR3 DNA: TGTGCCTGGAGTGGGCTGAACACCGGGGAGCTGTTTTTT

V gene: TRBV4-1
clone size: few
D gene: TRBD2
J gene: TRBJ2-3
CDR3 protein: CASAYGGAFPDTQYF
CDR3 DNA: TGCGCCAGTGCTTACGGGGGGGCCTTCCCAGATACGCAGTATTTT

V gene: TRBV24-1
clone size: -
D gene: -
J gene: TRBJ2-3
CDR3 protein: CATSESTSTDTQYF
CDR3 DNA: TGTGCCACCAGTGAATCTACTAGCACAGATACGCAGTATTTT

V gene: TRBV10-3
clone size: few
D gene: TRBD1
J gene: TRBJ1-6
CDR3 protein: CAITHDRGESPLHF
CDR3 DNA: TGTGCCATCACCCACGACAGGGGAGAATCACCCCTCCACTTT

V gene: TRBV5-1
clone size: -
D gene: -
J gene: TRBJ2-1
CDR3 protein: CASSLEQGQQFF
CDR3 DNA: TGCGCCAGCAGCTTAGAACAGGGTCAACAGTTCTTC

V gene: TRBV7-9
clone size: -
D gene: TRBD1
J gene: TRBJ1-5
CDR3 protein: CASSLAPGQGKGNQPQHF
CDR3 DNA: TGTGCCAGCAGCTTAGCACCGGGACAGGGTAAGGGCAATCAGCCCCAGCATTTT

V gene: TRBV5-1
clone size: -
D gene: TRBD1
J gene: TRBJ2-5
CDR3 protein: CASSLAGTGGETQYF
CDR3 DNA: TGCGCCAGCAGCTTGGCCGGGACAGGGGGTGAGACCCAGTACTTC

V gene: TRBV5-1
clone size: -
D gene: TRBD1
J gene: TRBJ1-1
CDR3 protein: CASSRTGWTEAFF
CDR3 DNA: TGCGCCAGCAGCCGGACAGGGTGGACTGAAGCTTTCTTT

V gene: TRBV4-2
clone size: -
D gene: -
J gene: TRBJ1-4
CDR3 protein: CASSQVGPGTNEKLFF
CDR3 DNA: TGTGCCAGCAGCCAAGTTGGGCCAGGGACTAATGAAAAACTGTTTTTT

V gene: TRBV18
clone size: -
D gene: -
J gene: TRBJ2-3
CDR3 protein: CASSPNSEDTQYF
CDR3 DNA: TGTGCCAGCTCACCTAACTCCGAGGATACGCAGTATTTT

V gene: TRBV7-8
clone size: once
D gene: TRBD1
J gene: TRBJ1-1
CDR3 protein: CASSLRGNRGNTEAFF
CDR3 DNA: TGTGCCAGCAGCTTAAGGGGAAACAGGGGGAACACTGAAGCTTTCTTT

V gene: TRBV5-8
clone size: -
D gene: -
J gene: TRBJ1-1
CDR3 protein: CASSLGAAEAFF
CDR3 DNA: TGTGCCAGCAGCTTGGGGGCAGCTGAAGCTTTCTTT

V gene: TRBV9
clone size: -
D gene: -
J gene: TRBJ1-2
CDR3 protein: CASSPDGGIAYGYTF
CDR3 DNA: TGTGCCAGCAGCCCCGACGGAGGGATTGCCTATGGCTACACCTTC

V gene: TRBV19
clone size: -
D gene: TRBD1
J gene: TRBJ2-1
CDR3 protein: CASSRAGGSNEQFF
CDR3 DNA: TGTGCCAGTAGTAGGGCAGGGGGATCCAATGAGCAGTTCTTC

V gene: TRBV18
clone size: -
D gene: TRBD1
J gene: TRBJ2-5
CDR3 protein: CASSPFQGEETQYF
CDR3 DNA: TGTGCCAGCTCACCATTCCAGGGGGAAGAGACCCAGTACTTC